The next 10 T cell receptor beta chains were all read from a single sample in a study of shared clonotypes between healthy human individuals. Libraries were prepared by immunoSEQ multiplex PCR; TCRdb keeps only in-frame clonotypes and omits some of them. The table lists more than 900,000 clones, 78% of them singletons. Sequenced: memory CD4+ T cells from PBMCs. Subset reported: CD45RA-negative fraction. These receptors all come from a man aged 18-30 years in good health. Some clones in this sample may be carry-over from other donors' samples.

J is TRBJ1-4 and V is TRBV28, with 9 bases matching TRBD1. The CDR3 has 19 residues. Germline CDR1 is MDHEN and CDR2 is SYDVKM. V lost 5 bases, J lost 8 bases, and 21 bases stayed unmatched. CDR3 amino acids: CASSPSGQGKGGIYEKLFF. The CDR3 DNA is TGTGCCAGCAGTCCATCCGGACAGGGGAAGGGGGGGATTTACGAAAAACTGTTTTTT.

This clone was seen a handful of times. One junction end disagrees with the germline gene, perhaps due to a read error. The chain carries TRBV5-5 and TRBJ1-1; maybe TRBD1 (6 bases). The CDR3 has 14 residues. Germline V lookup: CDR1 SGHKS, CDR2 YYEKEE (reference sequence). The CDR3 is CASTLTGLDTEAFF. The CDR3 bases are TGTGCCAGCACCTTGACAGGACTAGACACTGAAGCTTTCTTT.

The gene calls are TRBV18 and TRBJ1-1, with D uncertain. The CDR3 is made up of 15 amino acids. The germline CDR1 and CDR2 sequences are KGHSH and LQKENI. Trimming shortened V by 4 bases and J by 1 base, and 13 bases separated the two germline ends. CDR3 in DNA: TGTGCCAGCTCACTCCCCCCCGTCCCGAACACTGAAGCTTTCTTT. It yields the protein CASSLPPVPNTEAFF.

The chain joins TRBV27 to TRBJ2-1, with 9 bases matching TRBD2. The CDR3 loop spans 17 amino acids. Per germline, CDR1 MNHEY and CDR2 SMNVEV (reference sequence). V trimming: 10 bases; J trimming: 9 bases; junction bases outside the gene matches: 22. DNA of the CDR3: TGTGCCACTACCGAAGATAGCGGGAGTAGATTCGGGGGTGAGCAGTTCTTC. Translated: CATTEDSGSRFGGEQFF.

This clone was seen only a few times. This rearrangement joins TRBV28 to TRBJ2-5; TRBD2 matches 8 bases. CDR1 and CDR2 from the germline V gene are MDHEN and SYDVKM. This CDR3 is built from 20 residues. The junction had 26 bases not matched to a gene; V was cut back by 6 bases and J by 5 bases. The CDR3 spells CASRARIDTWTGTSTETQYF. The CDR3 DNA reads TGTGCCAGCAGAGCCCGTATCGACACTTGGACCGGGACTAGTACCGAGACCCAGTACTTC.

Details on this clone: Other DNA sequences in this specimen translate into the identical CDR3. This sequence joins TRBV9 and TRBJ2-5, with D possibly matching TRBD2 (6 bases). Germline values: CDR1 SGDLS, CDR2 YYNGEE. The CDR3 consists of 13 residues. Trimming took 4 bases from V and 5 from J, leaving 12 bases between them. The CDR3 region has the DNA TGTGCCAGCAGCCCTGGCGGGGCTGAGACCCAGTACTTC. This translates into CASSPGGAETQYF. The entire variable domain, with the rest obtained from reference TRBV9 and TRBJ2-5, is as follows: DSGVTQTPKHLITATGQRVTLRCSPRSGDLSVYWYQQSLDQGLQFLIQYYNGEERAKGNILERFSAQQFPDLHSELNLSSLELGDSALYFCASSPGGAETQYFGPGTRLLVL.

With regard to this clone: Other DNA sequences of this sample code for an identical CDR3. The genes are TRBV28 and TRBJ1-2, with 7 nucleotides matching TRBD1. Germline V gives CDR1 MDHEN, CDR2 SYDVKM. J lost 2 bases, V lost 4 bases, and 4 bases had no gene match. This CDR3 contains 14 residues. The CDR3, as DNA: TGTGCCAGCAGTTCACAGACAGGGAACTATGGCTACACCTTC. Its translation is CASSSQTGNYGYTF.

The CDR3 nucleotides are TGTGCCAGCAGCGTAGCGGGAGGGGAAGGCACTGAAGCTTTCTTT. Amino acids: CASSVAGGEGTEAFF. The gene calls are TRBV9 and TRBJ1-1; D possibly corresponds to TRBD1 (5 bases). Between the trimmed V and J ends, which lost 0 bases and 4 bases, there was a span of 13 bases. CDR1 SGDLS and CDR2 YYNGEE come from the germline V gene. The CDR3 extends over 15 amino acids. Using reference TRBV9 and TRBJ1-1 for the parts outside the CDR3, the full variable domain is DSGVTQTPKHLITATGQRVTLRCSPRSGDLSVYWYQQSLDQGLQFLIQYYNGEERAKGNILERFSAQQFPDLHSELNLSSLELGDSALYFCASSVAGGEGTEAFFGQGTRLTVV.

The J gene is TRBJ1-4, the V gene TRBV7-2; D possibly corresponds to TRBD1 (6 bases). This CDR3 is 17 amino acids long. Germline V gene sequence: CDR1 SGHTA, CDR2 FQGNSA. The V and J ends lost 5 bases and 0 bases respectively, with 16 bases between them. In nucleotides, the CDR3 is TGTGCCAGCAGCGCCCAGGGGTGGGGAGCAACTAATGAAAAACTGTTTTTT. Amino acids: CASSAQGWGATNEKLFF. The complete variable domain, with remaining parts taken from reference TRBV7-2 and TRBJ1-4, reads GAGVSQSPSNKVTEKGKDVELRCDPISGHTALYWYRQSLGQGLEFLIYFQGNSAPDKSGLPSDRFSAERTGGSVSTLTIQRTQQEDSAVYLCASSAQGWGATNEKLFFGSGTQLSVL.

As for this clone: At one of its ends the junction is not consistent with the germline gene, which may arise from a read error. The rearrangement joins TRBV9 to TRBJ2-3; D not resolved. The CDR3 loop spans 16 amino acids. The V gene's germline CDR1 is SGDLS and CDR2 YYNGEE. CDR3 sequence (DNA): TGTGCCAGCGGCGTAGATAACGACCCAAGCACAGATACGCAGTATTTT. Translation: CASGVDNDPSTDTQYF.